The 28 T cell receptor beta chains given below trace back to one sample, sequenced in a study of shared clonotypes between healthy human individuals. TCRdb's copy holds only in-frame clones and misses some; the assay was immunoSEQ multiplex PCR. The repertoire holds about 2.3 million clones, with 85% to 95% as singletons. The sequencing input was naive CD4+ T cells from PBMCs. As for subset: CD45RA+ positively selected. The receptors derive from a man aged 18 to 35 in good health. Some clones in this sample may be carry-over from other donors' samples.

Turning to this clone: The sample has other DNA sequences that encode this CDR3 too. This chain uses TRBV5-1 with TRBJ2-3, with D unresolved. CDR3 length equals 15 residues. Trimming pared 0 bases from V and 2 bases from J, leaving 10 bases between. Germline values: CDR1 SGHRS, CDR2 YFSETQ. CDR3 bases: TGCGCCAGCAGCTTGGCCGTAGACCTCACAGATACGCAGTATTTT. Translation gives CASSLAVDLTDTQYF. The full variable domain, its missing parts supplied by reference TRBV5-1 and TRBJ2-3, is KAGVTQTPRYLIKTRGQQVTLSCSPISGHRSVSWYQQTPGQGLQFLFEYFSETQRNKGNFPGRFSGRQFSNSRSEMNVSTLELGDSALYLCASSLAVDLTDTQYFGPGTRLTVL.

This clone has just one count. The chain recombines TRBV4-3 with TRBJ2-1, with a weak D call TRBD2 (6 bases). V lost 2 bases to trimming and J lost 2 bases, with 10 bases between them. The CDR3 runs 15 residues. The germline V gene encodes CDR1 LGHNA and CDR2 YSLEER. The CDR3 DNA reads as TGCGCCAGCAGCCAAACGGGAGACCCCTACAATGAGCAGTTCTTC. The encoded protein is CASSQTGDPYNEQFF.

This clone occurred a few times. The chain links TRBV28 to TRBJ1-1, with D tentatively TRBD1 (5 bases). Trimming took off 10 bases at V and 9 bases at J, with 15 bases between the two ends. This CDR3 has 11 residues. Germline V gene lookup returns CDR1 MDHEN and CDR2 SYDVKM. The DNA of the CDR3 is TGTGCCACTGGGAGACAGACTCAAGCTTTCTTT. As protein: CATGRQTQAFF.

The chain carries TRBV29-1 and TRBJ2-7; perhaps TRBD2 as D (6 bases). Germline values: CDR1 SQVTM, CDR2 ANQGSEA. V lost 6 bases and J 0 bases, leaving 12 bases between the germline ends. This CDR3 is built from 13 residues. In DNA, the CDR3 is TGCAGCGTGGGGCGGGGACTCTCCTACGAGCAGTACTTC. Amino acids: CSVGRGLSYEQYF.

The chain couples TRBV19 to TRBJ2-1, with D tentatively TRBD1 (6 bases). The CDR3 is made up of 16 amino acids. The germline V gene encodes CDR1 LNHDA and CDR2 SQIVND (reference sequence). Trimming cost V 6 bases and J 4 bases, with 19 bases left between them. CDR3 sequence reads: CASSIRRQAGYNEQFF. The CDR3 bases are TGTGCCAGTAGCATCCGGAGACAGGCTGGTTACAATGAGCAGTTCTTC.

This chain uses TRBV28 with TRBJ2-7, with 10 nucleotides matching TRBD1. In germline, CDR1 is MDHEN, CDR2 SYDVKM. The length of the CDR3 is 15 residues. V was pared by 6 bases and J by 6 bases, with 11 bases of the junction left unmatched. CDR3 sequence reads: CASSGTGTGEVEQYF. The CDR3 DNA is TGTGCCAGCAGCGGGACCGGGACAGGGGAGGTCGAGCAGTACTTC.

The V and J genes are TRBV5-6 and TRBJ2-5; D possibly corresponds to TRBD2 (6 bases). TRBJ2-7 matches the DNA end more closely, so the J call is doubtful. CDR1 is SGHDT, CDR2 YYEEEE, per germline. The CDR3 runs to 15 residues. The CDR3 is CASTIETRNFPEQYF. The DNA for the CDR3 is TGTGCCAGCACCATAGAGACTAGAAACTTCCCCGAGCAGTACTTC.

This sequence joins TRBV9 and TRBJ2-1; TRBD1 agrees at 9 bases. The germline CDR1 and CDR2 sequences are SGDLS and YYNGEE. After removal of 4 bases from V and 9 bases from J, the junction contained 11 bases not matched to a gene. This CDR3 has 15 amino acids. The CDR3 sequence is CASSFGQGRMSEQFF. The CDR3 DNA sequence: TGTGCCAGCAGCTTTGGACAGGGGCGAATGAGTGAGCAGTTCTTC.

This clone has only one observation. The chain carries TRBV7-9 and TRBJ2-3; D not certain. The CDR3 spans 11 residues. Germline V gene data show CDR1 as SEHNR and CDR2 as FQNEAQ (reference sequence). V was trimmed by 5 bases and J by 4 bases, leaving 4 bases between them. CDR3 in amino acids: CASSRSDTQYF. The CDR3 DNA sequence: TGTGCCAGCAGCCGGTCAGATACGCAGTATTTT.

The rearrangement joins TRBV5-1 to TRBJ1-1; tentatively, D is TRBD1 (5 bases). Trimming shortened V by 0 bases and J by 7 bases, and 13 bases separated the two germline ends. The CDR3 has 14 amino acids. Germline assignment: CDR1 SGHRS and CDR2 YFSETQ. CDR3 nucleotide sequence: TGCGCCAGCAGCTTGGAGTTTCAGGGAATTGAAGCTTTCTTT. This sequence encodes CASSLEFQGIEAFF.

This clone came up once. The chain couples TRBV5-6 to TRBJ2-5; D not certain. The CDR3 extends over 13 amino acids. CDR1 and CDR2 (germline): SGHDT, YYEEEE. With 3 bases removed from V and 7 bases from J, the gap between germline ends came to 13 bases. CDR3 region: CASSSPRAGTQYF. CDR3 coding DNA: TGTGCCAGCAGCTCCCCACGCGCTGGGACCCAGTACTTC.

CDR3 in amino acids: CASGKDGEAFF. The CDR3 DNA is TGTGCTAGTGGTAAGGACGGGGAAGCTTTCTTT. The genes are TRBV12-5 and TRBJ1-1; D call uncertain. V shed 5 bases and J shed 8 bases, with 9 bases lying between them. Germline V CDR1 and CDR2: LGHNT, FRNRAP. The CDR3 is made up of 11 amino acids.

This clone came up a few times. The V and J genes are TRBV6-1 and TRBJ1-1; D is uncertain. The germline V and J ends were trimmed by 0 bases and 10 bases, with 6 bases remaining between them. Germline values: CDR1 MNHNS, CDR2 SASEGT. CDR3 length: 11 amino acids. The CDR3: CASSEAAAAFF. The CDR3 DNA is TGTGCCAGCAGTGAAGCGGCAGCAGCTTTCTTT.

The genes are TRBV6-5 and TRBJ2-7, with 9 bases identical to TRBD2. Per the germline V gene, CDR1 is MNHEY and CDR2 is SVGAGI. The CDR3 has 14 amino acids. V trimming: 6 bases; J trimming: 4 bases; junction bases outside the gene matches: 7. This CDR3 reads CASRSREGLYEQYF. DNA for the CDR3: TGTGCCAGCAGATCGCGGGAGGGCCTTTACGAGCAGTACTTC.

This chain joins TRBV30 and TRBJ2-7, with D unresolved. Between the trimmed V and J ends, which lost 1 base and 2 bases, there was a span of 6 bases. The CDR3 is 12 residues long. CDR1 and CDR2 (germline): GTSNPN, SVGIG (reference sequence). The CDR3 DNA reads TGTGCCTGGAGTGCTTTCCCCTACGAGCAGTACTTC. The encoded protein is CAWSAFPYEQYF.

The chain uses TRBV18 and TRBJ2-5; the D gene is possibly TRBD2 (5 bases). This CDR3 has 15 amino acids. V shed 3 bases and J shed 2 bases, with 13 bases lying between them. The germline V gene has CDR1 KGHSH and CDR2 LQKENI. CDR3 amino acids: CASSPQRERQETQYF. CDR3 DNA: TGTGCCAGCTCACCTCAGAGGGAGAGGCAAGAGACCCAGTACTTC.

The rearrangement uses TRBV5-4 and TRBJ1-6; 9 bases match TRBD1. J lost 6 bases, V lost 0 bases, and 4 bases had no gene match. CDR1 and CDR2 from the germline V gene are SGHNT and YYREEE (reference sequence). The CDR3 covers 16 residues. CDR3 nucleotides: TGTGCCAGCAGCTTGGAAGCGGGACAGGGTAATTCACCCCTCCACTTT. It is translated as CASSLEAGQGNSPLHF. Full variable domain (rest looked up from reference TRBV5-4 and TRBJ1-6): ETGVTQSPTHLIKTRGQQVTLRCSSQSGHNTVSWYQQALGQGPQFIFQYYREEENGRGNFPPRFSGLQFPNYSSELNVNALELDDSALYLCASSLEAGQGNSPLHFGNGTRLTVT.

The gene calls are TRBV19 and TRBJ1-2, with 7 nucleotides matching TRBD1. The J segment lost 7 bases and the V segment lost 3 bases, leaving 14 bases of the junction unmatched. CDR3 length: 16 residues. Germline V gives CDR1 LNHDA, CDR2 SQIVND (reference sequence). CDR3 amino acids: CASSIPQGQRTGGYTF. Here the CDR3 DNA reads TGTGCCAGTAGTATCCCTCAGGGACAGCGGACGGGTGGCTACACCTTC.

V gene TRBV5-1 combines with J gene TRBJ1-2; D gene uncertain. The CDR3 loop spans 15 amino acids. The germline CDR1 and CDR2 sequences are SGHRS and YFSETQ. V lost 0 bases and J 2 bases, leaving 11 bases between the germline ends. In nucleotides, the CDR3 is TGCGCCAGCAGCTTGGCCGGAGACAAGAACTATGGCTACACCTTC. Amino acids: CASSLAGDKNYGYTF. The full variable domain, its missing parts supplied by reference TRBV5-1 and TRBJ1-2, is KAGVTQTPRYLIKTRGQQVTLSCSPISGHRSVSWYQQTPGQGLQFLFEYFSETQRNKGNFPGRFSGRQFSNSRSEMNVSTLELGDSALYLCASSLAGDKNYGYTFGSGTRLTVV.

The chain links TRBV2 to TRBJ2-1; D ambiguous. CDR3 size: 15 residues. In germline, CDR1 is SNHLY, CDR2 FYNNEI. V lost 3 bases and J 6 bases, leaving 15 bases between the germline ends. The CDR3 spells CASSDQETLSNEQFF. CDR3 sequence (DNA): TGTGCCAGCAGTGATCAGGAGACCTTAAGCAATGAGCAGTTCTTC.

This clone was seen only a few times. This chain joins TRBV9 and TRBJ1-1; 9 bases agree with TRBD1. V lost 4 bases to trimming and J lost 3 bases; unmatched junction nucleotides: 7. Germline assignment: CDR1 SGDLS and CDR2 YYNGEE. The CDR3 runs to 15 residues. This CDR3 reads CASSFLTGGDTEAFF. As DNA, the CDR3 is TGTGCCAGCAGCTTCTTAACAGGGGGCGACACTGAAGCTTTCTTT.

This clone has just a few counts. The chain joins TRBV19 to TRBJ2-3; 7 bases line up with TRBD2. The ends lost 9 bases at V and 5 bases at J; junction bases unmatched: 20. This CDR3 contains 17 residues. Germline-derived CDR1 and CDR2 are LNHDA and SQIVND (reference sequence). The CDR3 nucleotides read TGTGCCAGCAAACCACGCCTAGCGGCAGAAGGTATAGATACGCAGTATTTT. This gives the protein CASKPRLAAEGIDTQYF.

This clone has a single count. The chain combines TRBV9 with TRBJ1-3, with 7 bases lining up with TRBD1. Trimming cost V 0 bases and J 4 bases; bases outside gene matches: 10. The CDR3 consists of 17 residues. Germline loops: CDR1 SGDLS, CDR2 YYNGEE. The DNA for the CDR3 is TGTGCCAGCAGCGTAGCACAAGGGGGCACGGGAGGAAACACCATATATTTT. This encodes CASSVAQGGTGGNTIYF.

V is TRBV25-1 and J is TRBJ2-2; TRBD1 might be the D (6 bases). CDR1 MGHDK and CDR2 SYGVNS come from the germline V gene. V lost 5 bases to trimming and J lost 3 bases, with 16 bases between them. This CDR3 comprises 16 residues. The CDR3 is CASSPSRDTYTGELFF. CDR3 DNA: TGTGCCAGCAGTCCCTCAAGGGACACTTACACCGGGGAGCTGTTTTTT.

With regard to this clone: This sample also contains other DNA sequences that code for the same CDR3. This sequence joins TRBV18 and TRBJ1-5; D may be TRBD1 (6 bases). The CDR3 extends over 15 amino acids. V lost 3 bases and J 0 bases, leaving 9 bases between the germline ends. Germline V gives CDR1 KGHSH, CDR2 LQKENI. The CDR3 sequence is CASSPDRFSNQPQHF. In nucleotides, the CDR3 is TGTGCCAGCTCACCCGACAGGTTTAGCAATCAGCCCCAGCATTTT.

CDR3 protein: CASSSVGGTNSPLHF. As DNA, the CDR3 is TGCGCCAGCAGCTCGGTCGGGGGCACAAATTCACCCCTCCACTTT. The chain carries TRBV5-1 and TRBJ1-6, with a possible D match to TRBD1 (6 bases). This CDR3 region has 15 residues. Trimming removed 3 bases at V and 7 bases at J, with 14 bases between. Per germline, CDR1 SGHRS and CDR2 YFSETQ.

The genes are TRBV6-5 and TRBJ1-2; D is perhaps TRBD1 (6 bases). The V gene's germline CDR1 is MNHEY and CDR2 SVGAGI. CDR3 size: 14 residues. The V end was cut by 2 bases, the J end by 7 bases, with 14 bases between. CDR3 in amino acids: CASSYLEGGFGYTF. As DNA, the CDR3 is TGTGCCAGCAGTTACCTAGAGGGGGGTTTTGGCTACACCTTC.

The V call is TRBV9, the J call TRBJ2-3; the D gene is possibly TRBD2 (6 bases). The CDR3 totals 15 residues. CDR1 is SGDLS and CDR2 is YYNGEE in the germline V gene. Deletions cut 3 bases from V and 2 bases from J, with 13 bases between. The CDR3 DNA is TGTGCCAGCAGCGGCTCCGGGAGTTACACAGATACGCAGTATTTT. Translation: CASSGSGSYTDTQYF. The variable domain in full, completed from reference TRBV9 and TRBJ2-3, reads DSGVTQTPKHLITATGQRVTLRCSPRSGDLSVYWYQQSLDQGLQFLIQYYNGEERAKGNILERFSAQQFPDLHSELNLSSLELGDSALYFCASSGSGSYTDTQYFGPGTRLTVL.